This passage covers 5 T cell receptor beta chains from one sample sequenced in a study of T cell responses to AZD1222 COVID-19 vaccine. Produced via immunoSEQ multiplex PCR; TCRdb's table is partial and in-frame only. Seen here are about 120,000 clones, just under 90% observed once, and the top ten hold 12%. The specimen was peripheral blood, collected on day 0 of AZD1222 vaccination. Source of these receptors: an adult in good health.

The V call is TRBV5-4, the J call TRBJ2-6; D tentatively reads TRBD1 or TRBD2 (5 bases each). CDR3 length: 17 amino acids. Between the trimmed V and J ends, which lost 2 bases and 2 bases, there was a span of 14 bases. The V gene's germline CDR1 is SGHNT and CDR2 YYREEE (reference sequence). The CDR3, as DNA: TGTGCCAGCAGCTTTGGAGGCAGGGTGGCTGGGGCCAACGTCCTGACTTTC. It translates to CASSFGGRVAGANVLTF.

The gene calls are TRBV28 and TRBJ2-7, with D unclear. The CDR3 is made up of 11 amino acids. CDR1 MDHEN and CDR2 SYDVKM come from the germline V gene. V was clipped by 3 bases and J by 5 bases, with 5 bases between them. CDR3 nucleotides: TGTGCCAGCAGTTTCGCCCACGAGCAGTACTTC. This gives the protein CASSFAHEQYF. The whole variable domain, filled in from reference TRBV28 and TRBJ2-7, reads DVKVTQSSRYLVKRTGEKVFLECVQDMDHENMFWYRQDPGLGLRLIYFSYDVKMKEKGDIPEGYSVSREKKERFSLILESASTNQTSMYLCASSFAHEQYFGPGTRLTVT.

The chain has TRBV5-4 and TRBJ1-3, with 8 nucleotides matching TRBD1. The CDR3 runs to 16 residues. V trimming: 3 bases; J trimming: 2 bases; junction bases outside the gene matches: 7. The germline V gene encodes CDR1 SGHNT and CDR2 YYREEE (reference sequence). CDR3 region: CASSSVTGEAGNTIYF. The CDR3 coding sequence is TGTGCCAGCAGCTCTGTGACAGGGGAAGCTGGAAACACCATATATTTT.

The rearrangement uses TRBV28 and TRBJ1-2; D is uncertain. Trimming took 10 bases from V and 4 from J, leaving 13 bases between them. The germline CDR1 and CDR2 sequences are MDHEN and SYDVKM. The CDR3 has 12 residues. The CDR3 loop is CATSDFSYGYTF. The CDR3 bases are TGTGCCACCTCGGACTTTAGCTATGGCTACACCTTC.

The V call is TRBV4-3, the J call TRBJ1-2; D not certain. The V end lost 4 bases, the J end lost 1 base, and 16 bases lay between the germline ends. Germline V gives CDR1 LGHNA, CDR2 YSLEER. This CDR3 has 16 amino acids. CDR3: CASSPEPGVFNYGYTF. CDR3 DNA sequence: TGCGCCAGCAGCCCAGAGCCCGGGGTCTTTAACTATGGCTACACCTTC.